Following are 24 T cell receptor beta chains from one sample sequenced in a study of blood T cell repertoires in COVID-19. The protocol was immunoSEQ multiplex PCR, while the TCRdb copy is restricted to in-frame clones and leaves out a portion. The sample holds approximately 250,000 clones; around nine tenths are singletons and the top ten take 5.2%. Specimen: peripheral blood. Source of these receptors: an older woman with COVID-19, enrolled during active disease.

The chain employs TRBV10-3 and TRBJ2-2; the match to TRBD2 covers 7 bases. The CDR3 runs 18 residues. CDR1 and CDR2 from the germline V gene are ENHRY and SYGVKD. The J segment lost 6 bases and the V segment lost 6 bases, leaving 19 bases of the junction unmatched. CDR3 in DNA: TGTGCCATCAGAAGAACAAACGTTATGCGGGAGCGATCCGGGGAGCTGTTTTTT. Translating it yields CAIRRTNVMRERSGELFF.

The V call is TRBV11-2, the J call TRBJ2-1, with TRBD2 matching over 7 bases. The germline V gene has CDR1 SGHAT and CDR2 FQNNGV. V lost 0 bases to trimming and J lost 7 bases; unmatched junction nucleotides: 0. The CDR3 covers 13 residues. The CDR3 here is CASSLDGGNEQFF. The CDR3 DNA reads TGTGCCAGCAGCTTAGACGGGGGGAATGAGCAGTTCTTC. The whole variable domain, filled in from reference TRBV11-2 and TRBJ2-1, reads EAGVAQSPRYKIIEKRQSVAFWCNPISGHATLYWYQQILGQGPKLLIQFQNNGVVDDSQLPKDRFSAERLKGVDSTLKIQPAKLEDSAVYLCASSLDGGNEQFFGPGTRLTVL.

This sequence joins TRBV6-2 or TRBV6-3 and TRBJ2-5; D remains unclear. This CDR3 has 11 residues. Germline V gene sequence: CDR1 MNHEY, CDR2 SVGEGT. Trimming shortened V by 4 bases and J by 3 bases, and 3 bases separated the two germline ends. CDR3 DNA sequence: TGTGCCAGCAGTTTAAAAGAGACCCAGTACTTC. The encoded protein is CASSLKETQYF.

J is TRBJ2-7 and V is TRBV5-8; 9 nucleotides align to TRBD1. The junction had 10 bases not matched to a gene; V was cut back by 3 bases and J by 6 bases. The germline V gene has CDR1 SGHTS and CDR2 YDEGEE. This CDR3 comprises 15 residues. CDR3 in amino acids: CASSYRDRERFEQYF. The DNA for the CDR3 is TGTGCCAGCAGCTATCGGGACAGGGAAAGGTTCGAGCAGTACTTC. The whole variable domain, filled in from reference TRBV5-8 and TRBJ2-7, reads EAGVTQSPTHLIKTRGQQATLRCSPISGHTSVYWYQQALGLGLQFLLWYDEGEERNRGNFPPRFSGRQFPNYSSELNVNALELEDSALYLCASSYRDRERFEQYFGPGTRLTVT.

The chain combines TRBV2 with TRBJ2-1; 11 bases fit TRBD2. The CDR3 runs to 14 residues. After removal of 7 bases from V and 6 bases from J, the junction contained 5 bases not matched to a gene. Germline loops: CDR1 SNHLY, CDR2 FYNNEI. CDR3 in amino acids: CASKPGLAANEQFF. The CDR3 DNA follows: TGTGCCAGCAAACCGGGACTAGCGGCCAATGAGCAGTTCTTC.

CDR3 sequence: CASSLALAGGHNEQFF. The CDR3 DNA reads TGTGCCAGCAGCTTAGCTCTAGCGGGAGGGCACAATGAGCAGTTCTTC. The V gene is TRBV7-3, the J gene TRBJ2-1; 12 nucleotides line up with TRBD2. Germline V gives CDR1 SGHTA, CDR2 FQGTGA. This CDR3 is 16 amino acids long. The V segment lost 2 bases and the J segment 5 bases; nucleotides outside the gene matches: 4.

Details on this clone: Other DNA variants within this sample encode the same CDR3. This chain uses TRBV5-4 with TRBJ1-2; D is ambiguous. V shed 5 bases and J shed 3 bases, with 17 bases lying between them. Germline CDR1 reads SGHNT; CDR2 reads YYREEE (reference sequence). The CDR3 loop spans 15 amino acids. The CDR3 region has the DNA TGTGCCAGCAGTTCGGCGGGAAGGGATGACTATGGCTACACCTTC. Protein sequence: CASSSAGRDDYGYTF.

The chain combines TRBV6-1 with TRBJ1-6, with 9 bases that match TRBD1. The ends lost 2 bases at V and 7 bases at J; junction bases unmatched: 3. This CDR3 is 15 amino acids long. Looked up from germline, CDR1 is MNHNS and CDR2 is SASEGT. CDR3 coding DNA: TGTGCCAGCAGTGAACGGACAGGGGAGAATTCACCCCTCCACTTT. The encoded protein is CASSERTGENSPLHF.

This clone was counted a single time. The chain joins TRBV7-6 to TRBJ1-4; D gene unclear. This CDR3 region has 14 residues. Trimming removed 4 bases at V and 7 bases at J, with 13 bases between. CDR1 and CDR2 (germline): SGHVS, FNYEAQ. The DNA of the CDR3 is TGTGCCAGCAGCTGGGAGCTCGCGGGTGAAAAACTGTTTTTT. Protein: CASSWELAGEKLFF.

The CDR3 region is CASSLMTSGRFSEQFF. The CDR3 DNA sequence: TGTGCCAGCAGCTTAATGACTAGCGGGAGATTTAGTGAGCAGTTCTTC. The V gene is TRBV7-3, the J gene TRBJ2-1, with 12 nucleotides matching TRBD2. Germline V lookup: CDR1 SGHTA, CDR2 FQGTGA. The V gene end was trimmed by 1 base and the J gene end by 9 bases; junction bases not matched to a gene: 7. CDR3 length: 16 amino acids.

The chain links TRBV18 to TRBJ1-3; D is possibly TRBD1 (5 bases). Trimming pared 3 bases from V and 4 bases from J, leaving 16 bases between. Germline loops: CDR1 KGHSH, CDR2 LQKENI. This CDR3 has 16 residues. The CDR3 coding sequence is TGTGCCAGCTCACCCGCATCCGGGGGTACAGGAAACACCATATATTTT. Residues: CASSPASGGTGNTIYF.

This chain joins TRBV19 and TRBJ1-2; D uncertain. V lost 4 bases and J lost 14, with 17 bases in between. CDR1 is LNHDA, CDR2 SQIVND, per germline (reference sequence). The CDR3 has 12 amino acids. The CDR3 DNA is TGTGCCAGTAGTAACCCCGGACTTCCGAATACCTTC. As protein: CASSNPGLPNTF.

The gene calls are TRBV28 and TRBJ1-1; 8 positions match TRBD1. The CDR3 runs to 13 residues. V was pared by 6 bases and J by 2 bases, with 2 bases of the junction left unmatched. Germline V lookup: CDR1 MDHEN, CDR2 SYDVKM. Here the CDR3 DNA reads TGTGCCAGCAGCTCAGGGGGCAACACTGAAGCTTTCTTT. Protein product: CASSSGGNTEAFF.

The chain joins TRBV2 to TRBJ1-5, with a weak D call TRBD1 (5 bases). V was trimmed by 6 bases and J by 6 bases, leaving 18 bases between them. CDR1 and CDR2 from the germline V gene are SNHLY and FYNNEI. This CDR3 has 15 amino acids. CDR3 amino acids: CASSRDEGVIQPQHF. The CDR3 nucleotides are TGTGCCAGCAGCCGTGACGAAGGGGTGATTCAGCCCCAGCATTTT.

This sequence joins TRBV5-6 and TRBJ1-1; D possibly corresponds to TRBD1 (5 bases). The V gene lost 2 bases and the J gene lost 6 bases, with 11 bases spanning the gap. This CDR3 is 13 amino acids long. Germline values: CDR1 SGHDT, CDR2 YYEEEE. The CDR3 region has the DNA TGTGCCAGCAGCTTAACAGGAAGGCCTGAAGCTTTCTTT. This encodes CASSLTGRPEAFF. Full variable domain (rest looked up from reference TRBV5-6 and TRBJ1-1): DAGVTQSPTHLIKTRGQQVTLRCSPKSGHDTVSWYQQALGQGPQFIFQYYEEEERQRGNFPDRFSGHQFPNYSSELNVNALLLGDSALYLCASSLTGRPEAFFGQGTRLTVV.

The chain uses TRBV19 and TRBJ2-1; 9 positions match TRBD2. Germline CDR1 is LNHDA and CDR2 is SQIVND (reference sequence). This CDR3 comprises 21 residues. The junction had 15 bases not matched to a gene; V was cut back by 0 bases and J by 0 bases. CDR3 bases: TGTGCCAGTAGTATAGAAAGTAGCGGGAGTTTCGGGATTAGCTCCTACAATGAGCAGTTCTTC. It codes for CASSIESSGSFGISSYNEQFF.

The chain joins TRBV11-2 to TRBJ2-2; the match to TRBD1 covers 7 bases. J gave up 0 bases and V 5 bases, and 9 bases lay outside the gene matches. The CDR3 has 17 residues. Germline V CDR1 and CDR2: SGHAT, FQNNGV. This chain's CDR3 is CASSRGGQISNTGELFF. As DNA, the CDR3 is TGTGCCAGCAGCCGTGGGGGACAGATCTCGAACACCGGGGAGCTGTTTTTT. The full variable domain, rest sourced from reference TRBV11-2 and TRBJ2-2, is EAGVAQSPRYKIIEKRQSVAFWCNPISGHATLYWYQQILGQGPKLLIQFQNNGVVDDSQLPKDRFSAERLKGVDSTLKIQPAKLEDSAVYLCASSRGGQISNTGELFFGEGSRLTVL.

The rearrangement links TRBV7-9 to TRBJ1-5; D is uncertain. Trimming shortened V by 5 bases and J by 0 bases, and 8 bases separated the two germline ends. Germline-derived CDR1 and CDR2 are SEHNR and FQNEAQ (reference sequence). CDR3 length: 14 amino acids. Here the CDR3 DNA reads TGTGCCAGCAGCCCCGGAGGTAGCAATCAGCCCCAGCATTTT. This codes for CASSPGGSNQPQHF. The full variable domain, with the rest looked up from reference TRBV7-9 and TRBJ1-5, is DTGVSQNPRHKITKRGQNVTFRCDPISEHNRLYWYRQTLGQGPEFLTYFQNEAQLEKSRLLSDRFSAERPKGSFSTLEIQRTEQGDSAMYLCASSPGGSNQPQHFGDGTRLSIL.

This clone was seen a single time. V is TRBV2 and J is TRBJ2-2; TRBD2 might be the D (5 bases). Looked up from germline, CDR1 is SNHLY and CDR2 is FYNNEI. The CDR3 totals 16 residues. The ends were cut back, 6 bases at V and 0 bases at J, with 14 bases in the middle. CDR3 DNA sequence: TGTGCCAGCAGAAGCGGACGGTCCGCGAACACCGGGGAGCTGTTTTTT. Its protein product is CASRSGRSANTGELFF.

The rearrangement uses TRBV6-5 and TRBJ1-2; maybe TRBD1 (6 bases). Trimming removed 7 bases from V and 0 bases from J, with 15 bases in between. The CDR3 loop spans 15 amino acids. Germline CDR1 and CDR2: MNHEY and SVGAGI. Written as DNA, the CDR3 is TGTGCCAGCACCCCCCAGGGGCCAGCTAACTATGGCTACACCTTC. Amino acid sequence: CASTPQGPANYGYTF.

The rearrangement links TRBV19 to TRBJ2-6; 8 bases fit TRBD2. With V trimmed by 5 bases and J by 0 bases, 9 bases remained unmatched. Germline CDR1 is LNHDA and CDR2 is SQIVND (reference sequence). The CDR3 is 18 amino acids. The CDR3 DNA sequence: TGTGCCAGTAGTGCGACCCCGGGGGGGCCCTCTGGGGCCAACGTCCTGACTTTC. It encodes CASSATPGGPSGANVLTF.

There are a few counts of this clone. The J gene is TRBJ1-2, the V gene TRBV5-1, with D unclear. CDR3 size: 17 residues. Germline CDR1 is SGHRS and CDR2 is YFSETQ. Trimming stripped 5 bases from V and 0 bases from J, with 20 bases between. The CDR3 protein is CASSPSGSTLSNYGYTF. The CDR3, as DNA: TGCGCCAGCAGTCCTTCAGGATCCACTCTTTCTAACTATGGCTACACCTTC.

The V gene is TRBV14, the J gene TRBJ1-6; 9 nucleotides agree with TRBD1. Per the germline V gene, CDR1 is SGHDN and CDR2 is FVKESK. The J segment lost 10 bases and the V segment lost 2 bases, leaving 12 bases of the junction unmatched. This CDR3 is built from 17 residues. The DNA for the CDR3 is TGTGCCAGCAGCCAAAAGGGGGGACAGGGTGGGAGGTCACCCCTCCACTTT. Translation gives CASSQKGGQGGRSPLHF.

The V call is TRBV15, the J call TRBJ2-5; D is uncertain. V lost 1 base, J lost 5 bases, and 11 bases lay in between. Germline-derived CDR1 and CDR2 are LNHNV and YYDKDF (reference sequence). The CDR3 is made up of 14 amino acids. CDR3 residues: CATSRVQVKETQYF. The CDR3 nucleotides are TGTGCCACCAGCAGAGTTCAGGTCAAGGAGACCCAGTACTTC.